A selection of T cell receptor beta chains follows, all from one sample in a study of OX40 agonist ivuxolimab in advanced cancers. Only in-frame clones appear in the TCRdb table, and some are missing; sequencing was by immunoSEQ multiplex PCR. The sample shows around 30,000 clones, just over 90% of them seen only once. Specimen: CD4+ or CD8+ T cells sorted from blood, collected in a trial of the OX40 agonist ivuxolimab. These receptors came from an adult with an advanced solid tumor such as melanoma, head and neck, liver or kidney cancer. CDR3s leave out the opening cysteine and the closing phenylalanine or tryptophan. The order of the fields is J gene, CDR3 length, V gene, CDR3 protein.

>TRBJ2-5|10|TRBV7-9
ASSFGGETQY
>TRBJ1-5|14|TRBV7-4
ASSLGGGGSNQPQH
>TRBJ2-5|12|TRBV10-3
AISPELDQETQY
>TRBJ1-2|13|TRBV9
ASSAEDTGGEGYT
>TRBJ1-2|9|TRBV2
ASSGGVGYT
>TRBJ1-5|14|TRBV27
ASSQTPGGSNQPQH
>TRBJ2-4|14|TRBV4-1
ASSPGVQGAKNIQY
>TRBJ2-1|13|TRBV19
ASSMALSSYNEQF
>TRBJ2-1|13|TRBV7-6
ASRISVIGDNEQF
>TRBJ2-3|13|TRBV6-4
ASSDSAGSTDTQY
>TRBJ1-1|11|TRBV7-9
ASSFPGPTEAF
>TRBJ2-1|14|TRBV4-2
ASSPGTSGPYNEQF
>TRBJ1-4|14|TRBV5-1
ASRGGQGRLGEKLF
>TRBJ1-2|14|TRBV2
ATLPPGQGLNYGYT
>TRBJ1-2|15|TRBV10-3
AISESKGRQTIYGYT
>TRBJ2-7|13|TRBV7-9
ASSVDRGSSYEQY
>TRBJ2-1|14|TRBV27
ASSLLGGQSLNEQF
>.|12|TRBV28
ASTGTGDVYEQY
>TRBJ1-5|15|TRBV27
ASSLRGGTGYDQPQH
>TRBJ2-1|15|TRBV7-9
ASSLVFGSHLNNEQF
>TRBJ2-6|12|TRBV29-1
SVLPSSGANVLT
>TRBJ1-5|10|TRBV25-1
ASSELGQPQH
>TRBJ2-7|13|TRBV27
ASSSPPTGSYEQY
>TRBJ1-2|13|TRBV19
ASSIFTGRVDGYT
>TRBJ2-2|13|TRBV15
ATSRVLDGTGELF
>TRBJ1-5|13|TRBV7-9
ASSLGGYSNQPQH
>TRBJ2-2|13|TRBV10-1
ASSKNRGLDGELF
>TRBJ1-1|12|TRBV6-6
ASSALGGGTEAF
>TRBJ2-3|14|TRBV5-3
ARSLSAGATEDTQY
>TRBJ2-3|14|TRBV7-2
ASSPGTGGFTDTQY
>TRBJ2-1|14|TRBV7-3
ASSSRTGKSYNEQF
>TRBJ2-5|14|TRBV5-4
ASSLGAGRGFETQY
>TRBJ2-7|12|TRBV2
ASSGLVRTYEQY
>TRBJ1-1|14|TRBV19
ASFYGQGEMNTEAF
>TRBJ2-1|11|TRBV5-4
ASSWDRAHEQF
>TRBJ1-3|13|TRBV19
ASSIPPVSGNTIY
>TRBJ2-1|18|TRBV7-6
ASSLGLAGAFISSYNEQF
>TRBJ2-2|16|TRBV7-8
ASSLYLWDRGRNGELF
>TRBJ2-7|15|TRBV7-9
ASSTYGGRVLNYEQY
>TRBJ1-5|13|TRBV27
ASTTGGGANQPQH
>TRBJ2-3|13|TRBV9
ASSVGADSTDTQY
>TRBJ2-3|14|TRBV18
ASLHGTIGITDTQY
>TRBJ1-4|13|TRBV7-9
ASSLYRVEDEKLF
>TRBJ1-1|13|TRBV19
ASSIPSFVGTEAF
>TRBJ1-2|13|TRBV7-8
ASSPDLTGDYGYT
>TRBJ2-5|12|TRBV25-1
ASSEDRGLETQY
>TRBJ1-5|13|TRBV19
ASSRDGNSNQPQH
>TRBJ2-5|13|TRBV5-4
ASSSTLAAQETQY
>TRBJ1-2|13|TRBV4-2
ASSQDEGEFYGYT
>TRBJ2-5|11|TRBV6-6
ASGGQGLETQY
>TRBJ1-2|11|TRBV7-9
ASSRDRGDGYT
>TRBJ1-1|13|TRBV5-1
ASSLASLPNTEAF
>TRBJ2-3|11|TRBV27
ASSLFSTDTQY